The rows below give T cell receptor beta chains drawn from one sample of a study of early T cells in non-severe SARS-CoV-2 infection. TCRdb itself ran the 5' RACE reads through MiXCR, one entry per CDR3 protein. Of 70,000 to 95,000 distinct CDR3 sequences in the sample, 14% to 15% were seen once. Sequencing used whole blood. All receptors derive from an adult who was a healthcare worker with PCR-confirmed SARS-CoV-2 infection or an uninfected control (not recorded which). The CDR3 runs from the conserved cysteine through the conserved F or W. The order of the fields is J gene, clone size, V gene, D gene, CDR3 protein, CDR3 DNA. The D gene is left open where the match is weak. Clone size is given for some rows only: seen once, a few or many times, or a class if the clone is expanded.

j_call: TRBJ2-1; clone_size: NA; v_call: TRBV2; d_call: TRBD2; cdr3_aa: CASSATPGLDIGEQFF; cdr3_nt: TGTGCCAGCAGTGCAACCCCGGGACTAGATATCGGTGAGCAGTTCTTC
j_call: TRBJ2-3; clone_size: NA; v_call: TRBV24-1; d_call: NA; cdr3_aa: CATSDLQFGGTDTQYF; cdr3_nt: TGTGCCACCAGTGATTTGCAATTCGGGGGTACAGATACGCAGTATTTT
j_call: TRBJ2-5; clone_size: few; v_call: TRBV12-3/TRBV12-4; d_call: NA; cdr3_aa: CASSSVDGLETQYF; cdr3_nt: TGTGCCAGCAGTTCGGTGGACGGACTGGAGACCCAGTACTTC
j_call: TRBJ2-1; clone_size: few; v_call: TRBV20-1; d_call: TRBD2; cdr3_aa: CSARVGGGAYNEQFF; cdr3_nt: TGCAGTGCGCGGGTTGGCGGGGGGGCTTACAATGAGCAGTTCTTC
j_call: TRBJ1-4; clone_size: NA; v_call: TRBV6-6; d_call: NA; cdr3_aa: CASIWGTGNEKLFF; cdr3_nt: TGTGCCAGCATATGGGGCACCGGTAATGAAAAACTGTTTTTT
j_call: TRBJ2-4; clone_size: few; v_call: TRBV29-1; d_call: TRBD1; cdr3_aa: CSVTRDRYFENIQYF; cdr3_nt: TGCAGCGTGACTAGGGACAGGTATTTCGAAAACATTCAGTACTTC
j_call: TRBJ1-2; clone_size: NA; v_call: TRBV3-1; d_call: NA; cdr3_aa: CASSQDGQGRGRGYTF; cdr3_nt: TGTGCCAGCAGCCAAGATGGGCAGGGAAGAGGCAGAGGCTACACCTTC
j_call: TRBJ2-3; clone_size: NA; v_call: TRBV20-1; d_call: TRBD2; cdr3_aa: CSARLADTDTQYF; cdr3_nt: TGCAGTGCTAGACTAGCGGACACAGATACGCAGTATTTT
j_call: TRBJ2-1; clone_size: NA; v_call: TRBV19; d_call: NA; cdr3_aa: CASSGDGRTVLKNEQFF; cdr3_nt: TGTGCCAGTAGTGGAGACGGACGGACTGTCCTCAAAAATGAGCAGTTCTTC
j_call: TRBJ2-3; clone_size: few; v_call: TRBV12-3/TRBV12-4; d_call: NA; cdr3_aa: CASSLARGRVDTQYF; cdr3_nt: TGTGCCAGCAGTTTAGCGCGAGGGAGAGTAGATACGCAGTATTTT
j_call: TRBJ1-5; clone_size: many; v_call: TRBV12-5; d_call: TRBD1; cdr3_aa: CASAGTGNNQPQHF; cdr3_nt: TGTGCTAGTGCCGGGACAGGGAACAATCAGCCCCAGCATTTT
j_call: TRBJ1-2; clone_size: once; v_call: TRBV20-1; d_call: NA; cdr3_aa: CSANILGDYGYTF; cdr3_nt: TGCAGTGCTAATATCTTAGGGGACTATGGCTACACCTTC
j_call: TRBJ2-6; clone_size: few; v_call: TRBV9; d_call: TRBD1; cdr3_aa: CASSPTGAGANVLTF; cdr3_nt: TGTGCCAGCAGCCCGACAGGGGCTGGGGCCAACGTCCTGACTTTC
j_call: TRBJ2-3; clone_size: NA; v_call: TRBV27; d_call: NA; cdr3_aa: CASRTSWTGRGYTQYF; cdr3_nt: TGTGCCAGCAGGACCTCGTGGACAGGGCGGGGGTATACGCAGTATTTT
j_call: TRBJ2-2; clone_size: few; v_call: TRBV6-2/TRBV6-3; d_call: TRBD2; cdr3_aa: CASRILQGLVNTGELFF; cdr3_nt: TGTGCCAGCAGAATTCTACAGGGACTAGTGAACACCGGGGAGCTGTTTTTT
j_call: TRBJ2-1; clone_size: once; v_call: TRBV9; d_call: TRBD1; cdr3_aa: CASRGQYNEQFF; cdr3_nt: TGTGCCAGCAGGGGACAGTACAATGAGCAGTTCTTC
j_call: TRBJ1-2; clone_size: many; v_call: TRBV5-5; d_call: NA; cdr3_aa: CASSLRGEHYGYTF; cdr3_nt: TGTGCCAGCAGCTTGCGCGGGGAACACTATGGCTACACCTTC